The table lists the clone carrying this T cell receptor beta chain with many counts. As yet, its antigen is unknown. Individuals selected for sequencing had exhibited CD8+CD57+ cell expansion on flow cytometry. Severe acquired aplastic anemia was the diagnosis recorded for all patients. Patients were treatment-naive when blood was sampled. Germline V gene lookup returns CDR1 MNHNS and CDR2 SASEGT. The CDR3 sequence is 15 residues long. V lost 0 bases and J 6 bases, leaving 9 bases between the germline ends. This sample stems from a study of CD8+CD57+ T cells in acquired aplastic anemia. Overall study results and limits: There were approximately 27 CD8+ CDR3 sequences that occurred in both patients and controls. For CD8+ Simpson's diversity, patients and controls showed no significant difference.

According to the study, genomic DNA was the template for TCR beta VDJ and CDR3 profiling. In TCRdb, the reads were re-called with MiXCR into one record per CDR3 protein. The sample lists 180,000 or so distinct CDR3 sequences, approximately 48% occurring once. The sequence was collected from a human donor with aplastic anemia. This chain uses TRBV6-1 with TRBJ1-6; D uncertain. The sample consisted of sorted CD4+, CD8+, or CD8+CD57+ T cells (not recorded which) from PBMCs. CDR3: CASSEARPSNSPLHF. DNA of the CDR3: TGTGCCAGCAGTGAAGCGCGCCCGAGTAATTCACCCCTCCACTTT.